This is a list of T cell receptor beta chains from one sample in a study of blood T cells in healthy people across ages. Each CDR3 protein is one row after TCRdb ran MiXCR on the 5' RACE reads. This table has around 800,000 distinct CDR3 sequences, approximately 65% appearing once. The sequenced material came from blood. The receptors here all came from a young man in good health. Both conserved end residues are part of each CDR3. Some rows have no size entry. The others give once, few or many, or a class for an expanded clone.

>few|TRBV6-5|TRBJ1-2
CATAIERRSFYGYTF
>-|TRBV3-1|TRBJ2-3
CASSQRRSPNTDTQYF
>-|TRBV7-9|TRBJ1-1
CASSSQLRPNTEAFF
>-|TRBV2|TRBJ1-4
CASRGTAATNEKLFF
>few|TRBV4-3|TRBJ2-2
CASSPGQTNTGELFF
>-|TRBV5-1|TRBJ1-1
CASSLGTGNFGTEAFF
>-|TRBV20-1|TRBJ2-3
CSAGFFSSTDTQYF
>-|TRBV20-1|TRBJ2-7
CSVALLENEQYF
>-|TRBV28|TRBJ1-4
CASSDPGQGTNEKLFF
>few|TRBV12-3/TRBV12-4|TRBJ1-1
CASSLKAANTEAFF
>-|TRBV20-1|TRBJ1-5
CSALEMSNQPQHF
>-|TRBV25-1|TRBJ2-5
CASSDRQETQYF
>once|TRBV5-5|TRBJ1-6
CASSSIQRSPLHF
>-|TRBV7-2|TRBJ2-1
CASSVGPLAGRHNEQFF
>few|TRBV18|TRBJ2-7
CASSPRGDAYEQYF